This T cell receptor beta chain originates from a study of CD4 and CD8 cells across lung adenocarcinoma regions. Using its own MiXCR run on the PCR reads, TCRdb lists one record per CDR3 protein. The sample contains about 25,000 distinct CDR3 sequences, around 53% of which appear only once. In its sample, this clonotype was seen once. The conserved final phenylalanine or tryptophan is absent from the CDR3, which likely points to a read error. Germline V gene data show CDR1 as MNHNS and CDR2 as SASEGT. The CDR3 has 18 residues. J was trimmed by 0 bases and V by 6 bases; bases with no gene match: 8. Samples came from patients with localized non-small cell lung adenocarcinoma.

This TCR was recovered from a male donor with lung adenocarcinoma. The CD4 and CD8 labels of this study may be unreliable. The chain combines TRBV6-1 with TRBJ2-1; TRBD2 aligns across 13 bases. The material sequenced was CD8+ T cells from the center of a lung tumor. The CDR3 DNA is TGTGCCAGCAGGGGATTAACTAGCGGGAGGGGCTCCTACAATGAGCAGTTCTGC. Its protein product is CASRGLTSGRGSYNEQFC.